Below, 29 T cell receptor beta chains from the same sample are listed, as sequenced in a study of cytotoxic CD8 clonotypes in ibrutinib-treated CLL. Data came from immunoSEQ multiplex PCR; TCRdb stores just in-frame clones and leaves some out. The data hold almost 45,000 clones, with about 70% observed a single time. The sample was PBMCs, taken after 12 months of ibrutinib treatment. These receptor sequences come from a human donor with chronic lymphocytic leukemia.

This sequence joins TRBV10-1 and TRBJ2-5; 8 bases match TRBD2. The V gene's germline CDR1 is WNHNN and CDR2 SYGVQD (reference sequence). The junction had 8 bases not matched to a gene; V was cut back by 0 bases and J by 5 bases. This CDR3 spans 16 amino acids. CDR3 in amino acids: CASSESNSGGVETQYF. The CDR3 nucleotides read TGCGCCAGCAGTGAGTCGAATTCGGGAGGGGTGGAGACCCAGTACTTC.

This chain connects TRBV19 to TRBJ2-7; D might be TRBD1 (5 bases). CDR3 size: 14 residues. Germline values: CDR1 LNHDA, CDR2 SQIVND (reference sequence). V gave up 3 bases and J gave up 0 bases, with 9 bases separating them. The CDR3 protein is CASSMGQVSYEQYF. The CDR3 DNA reads as TGTGCCAGTAGTATGGGGCAGGTCTCCTACGAGCAGTACTTC.

This clone was detected only a few times. The rearrangement links TRBV5-4 to TRBJ1-5; TRBD1 is a possible D gene (6 bases). The V gene lost 0 bases and the J gene lost 3 bases, with 10 bases spanning the gap. Germline CDR1 and CDR2: SGHNT and YYREEE (reference sequence). The CDR3 is 15 residues long. CDR3 sequence reads: CASSLAGVDNQPQHF. CDR3 nucleotide sequence: TGTGCCAGCAGCTTGGCAGGGGTGGACAATCAGCCCCAGCATTTT.

DNA for the CDR3: TGTGCCAGCAGTTTGGGACAGGCGGGTGCTCAGCCCCAGCATTTT. Amino acid sequence: CASSLGQAGAQPQHF. V and J are TRBV28 and TRBJ1-5, with 8 bases identical to TRBD1. The junction had 7 bases not matched to a gene; V was cut back by 3 bases and J by 6 bases. CDR3 length: 15 amino acids. Germline values: CDR1 MDHEN, CDR2 SYDVKM.

The genes are TRBV7-2 and TRBJ2-1; 7 nucleotides match TRBD1. Trimming took 3 bases from V and 0 from J; bases not matched to a gene: 2. Germline assignment: CDR1 SGHTA and CDR2 FQGNSA. This CDR3 spans 15 amino acids. The CDR3 sequence: CASSLRDSSYNEQFF. Here the CDR3 DNA reads TGTGCCAGCAGCTTGAGGGACAGCTCCTACAATGAGCAGTTCTTC.

The chain recombines TRBV5-1 with TRBJ2-5; weak D call: TRBD1 (5 bases). CDR3 length: 13 amino acids. Between the trimmed V and J ends, which lost 5 bases and 1 base, there was a span of 9 bases. Germline V CDR1 and CDR2: SGHRS, YFSETQ. The CDR3 DNA reads as TGCGCCAGCAGTCGACAGATCCAAGAGACCCAGTACTTC. Translated: CASSRQIQETQYF.

This chain joins TRBV7-9 and TRBJ2-1; weak D call: TRBD2 (5 bases). This CDR3 spans 17 amino acids. V lost 8 bases and J 0 bases, leaving 20 bases between the germline ends. The germline CDR1 and CDR2 sequences are SEHNR and FQNEAQ (reference sequence). The CDR3 DNA is TGTGCCAGCCGCCTTGGGAGCGGCCTAAGCTCCTACAATGAGCAGTTCTTC. Amino acids: CASRLGSGLSSYNEQFF.

The chain joins TRBV28 to TRBJ2-4; D is possibly TRBD2 (5 bases). Germline loops: CDR1 MDHEN, CDR2 SYDVKM. The ends were cut back, 6 bases at V and 8 bases at J, with 17 bases in the middle. The length of the CDR3 is 14 residues. The CDR3 nucleotides are TGTGCCAGCAGCCAAAGCACTAGTAAGCACATTCAGTACTTC. Translation: CASSQSTSKHIQYF.

The rearrangement uses TRBV9 and TRBJ1-4; D is unclear. Germline V CDR1 and CDR2: SGDLS, YYNGEE. This CDR3 has 15 amino acids. V lost 2 bases and J lost 1, with 9 bases in between. The CDR3 bases are TGTGCCAGCAGCGTCGGAACAGTAACTAATGAAAAACTGTTTTTT. Amino acid sequence: CASSVGTVTNEKLFF.

The rearrangement uses TRBV28 and TRBJ2-1; 9 bases match TRBD2. The CDR3 consists of 18 residues. CDR1 and CDR2 (germline): MDHEN, SYDVKM. With 1 base clipped from V and 9 bases from J, the junction kept 16 bases outside the gene matches. The chain's CDR3 is CASSLSGPLGLARVEQFF. Written as DNA, the CDR3 is TGTGCCAGCAGTTTATCAGGGCCGCTGGGACTAGCCCGGGTTGAGCAGTTCTTC.

This clone was observed once. The genes are TRBV5-1 and TRBJ2-1; 8 nucleotides line up with TRBD2. Germline assignment: CDR1 SGHRS and CDR2 YFSETQ. There are 15 residues in the CDR3. J was trimmed by 4 bases and V by 4 bases; bases with no gene match: 7. In nucleotides, the CDR3 is TGCGCCAGCAGCCTACTAGCGGAGGCTTACAATGAGCAGTTCTTC. Translated, it gives CASSLLAEAYNEQFF.

The chain couples TRBV10-3 to TRBJ1-5; TRBD1 aligns across 7 bases. Trimming at V came to 5 bases and at J to 4 bases, leaving 8 bases not matched to a gene. Germline CDR1 reads ENHRY; CDR2 reads SYGVKD. There are 15 residues in the CDR3. As DNA, the CDR3 is TGTGCCATCAGTCAACAGGGGTTAAGGAATCAGCCCCAGCATTTT. This translates into CAISQQGLRNQPQHF.

The J gene is TRBJ2-7, the V gene TRBV28; TRBD1 agrees at 8 bases. This CDR3 region has 19 residues. After removal of 0 bases from V and 1 base from J, the junction contained 14 bases not matched to a gene. From germline, CDR1 is MDHEN and CDR2 SYDVKM. In DNA, the CDR3 is TGTGCCAGCAGTTTATGGATTTCGGGACAGGCCACGAGGTCCTACGAGCAGTACTTC. It is translated as CASSLWISGQATRSYEQYF.

The chain is built from TRBV7-9 and TRBJ1-2, with TRBD1 matching over 10 bases. CDR1 and CDR2 (germline): SEHNR, FQNEAQ (reference sequence). There are 16 residues in the CDR3. V shed 5 bases and J 0 bases; nucleotides not matched to a gene: 6. The CDR3 protein is CASSPDRGVANYGYTF. Here the CDR3 DNA reads TGTGCCAGCAGCCCGGACAGGGGGGTAGCTAACTATGGCTACACCTTC.

V and J are TRBV27 and TRBJ2-7; TRBD2 aligns across 14 bases. Germline-derived CDR1 and CDR2 are MNHEY and SMNVEV (reference sequence). The V segment lost 3 bases and the J segment 1 base; nucleotides outside the gene matches: 17. The CDR3 is 21 amino acids. Here the CDR3 DNA reads TGTGCCAGCAGTTTTAGGGGGGCACCGGGACTAGCGGGAGTTAGGTCCTACGAGCAGTACTTC. Its translation: CASSFRGAPGLAGVRSYEQYF.

This chain uses TRBV28 with TRBJ1-2; D gene ambiguous. CDR3 length: 12 amino acids. V gave up 3 bases and J gave up 4 bases, with 6 bases separating them. From germline, CDR1 is MDHEN and CDR2 SYDVKM. The CDR3 bases are TGTGCCAGCAGTTTTAGCCCCTATGGCTACACCTTC. Its protein is CASSFSPYGYTF.

This chain uses TRBV6-5 with TRBJ1-1; D is unresolved. V lost 5 bases and J 3 bases, leaving 1 base between the germline ends. CDR1 and CDR2 (germline): MNHEY, SVGAGI. This CDR3 is built from 10 residues. The CDR3 DNA sequence: TGTGCCAGCAGTGACACTGAAGCTTTCTTT. Residues: CASSDTEAFF.

The rearrangement uses TRBV11-2 and TRBJ1-1; 8 nucleotides line up with TRBD1. This CDR3 comprises 15 residues. Unmatched junction bases numbered 5, after V lost 5 bases and J lost 0 bases. Germline-derived CDR1 and CDR2 are SGHAT and FQNNGV. CDR3: CASSARQGLNTEAFF. DNA for the CDR3: TGTGCCAGCAGCGCTAGACAGGGGTTGAACACTGAAGCTTTCTTT.

This clone was recorded once. This chain links TRBV7-6 with TRBJ1-3, with a tentative D call TRBD1 (5 bases). CDR1 SGHVS and CDR2 FNYEAQ come from the germline V gene. This CDR3 has 16 residues. V lost 4 bases to trimming and J lost 2 bases, with 15 bases between them. This chain's CDR3 is CASSSSQTATGNTIYF. Written as DNA, the CDR3 is TGTGCCAGCAGCTCCTCCCAGACAGCCACTGGAAACACCATATATTTT. The full variable domain, rest sourced from reference TRBV7-6 and TRBJ1-3, is GAGVSQSPRYKVTKRGQDVALRCDPISGHVSLYWYRQALGQGPEFLTYFNYEAQQDKSGLPNDRFSAERPEGSISTLTIQRTEQRDSAMYRCASSSSQTATGNTIYFGEGSWLTVV.

The rearrangement uses TRBV18 and TRBJ1-1; D perhaps matches TRBD1 (5 bases). The CDR3 has 15 amino acids. V was pared by 3 bases and J by 4 bases, with 15 bases between. Germline values: CDR1 KGHSH, CDR2 LQKENI. The CDR3 here is CASSPQGVRGTEAFF. Here the CDR3 DNA reads TGTGCCAGCTCACCCCAAGGGGTACGGGGCACTGAAGCTTTCTTT. Together with reference TRBV18 and TRBJ1-1, the CDR3 gives the full variable domain: NAGVMQNPRHLVRRRGQEARLRCSPMKGHSHVYWYRQLPEEGLKFMVYLQKENIIDESGMPKERFSAEFPKEGPSILRIQQVVRGDSAAYFCASSPQGVRGTEAFFGQGTRLTVV.

The chain couples TRBV2 to TRBJ1-1; D is undetermined. Germline CDR1 reads SNHLY; CDR2 reads FYNNEI. V shed 1 base and J shed 0 bases, with 9 bases lying between them. This CDR3 has 15 residues. In DNA, the CDR3 is TGTGCCAGCAGTGAAGTCAGGCAGCTGAACACTGAAGCTTTCTTT. The encoded protein is CASSEVRQLNTEAFF.

The chain has TRBV2 and TRBJ2-7, with 13 positions matching TRBD2. V lost 7 bases, J lost 6 bases, and 6 bases stayed unmatched. Per germline, CDR1 SNHLY and CDR2 FYNNEI. The CDR3 consists of 14 residues. CDR3 DNA sequence: TGTGCCAGCAATGGACTAGCGGGAGCTGGCGAGCAGTACTTC. Translation gives CASNGLAGAGEQYF.

This clone was counted once. The chain uses TRBV30 and TRBJ1-2; unclear D gene. The V gene lost 3 bases and the J gene lost 5 bases, with 7 bases spanning the gap. Looked up from germline, CDR1 is GTSNPN and CDR2 is SVGIG (reference sequence). The CDR3 has 11 residues. The CDR3: CAWSFKYGYTF. The DNA for the CDR3 is TGTGCCTGGAGCTTTAAGTATGGCTACACCTTC.

The V call is TRBV19, the J call TRBJ1-1, with a tentative D call TRBD1 (6 bases). Germline lookup yields CDR1 LNHDA and CDR2 SQIVND (reference sequence). V lost 8 bases and J 7 bases, leaving 14 bases between the germline ends. This CDR3 contains 12 residues. The CDR3, as DNA: TGTGCCAGTGCCCGGGACATTAATGAAGCTTTCTTT. Amino acids: CASARDINEAFF.

This rearrangement joins TRBV20-1 to TRBJ1-3; no clear D. V was pared by 5 bases and J by 4 bases, with 6 bases between. The CDR3 has 11 amino acids. From germline, CDR1 is DFQATT and CDR2 SNEGSKA (reference sequence). The CDR3 loop is CSAEKGNTIYF. The DNA of the CDR3 is TGCAGTGCTGAAAAAGGAAACACCATATATTTT.

This clone came up a few times. The chain has TRBV6-5 and TRBJ1-2, with D maybe TRBD1 (5 bases). V dropped 6 bases and J dropped 10 bases, with 12 bases sitting between them. The CDR3 totals 11 residues. The V gene's germline CDR1 is MNHEY and CDR2 SVGAGI. The CDR3 nucleotides are TGTGCCAGCAGAGTACAGGATTTCTACACCTTC. Translation gives CASRVQDFYTF.

The chain carries TRBV30 and TRBJ2-5; 7 positions agree with TRBD1. Per the germline V gene, CDR1 is GTSNPN and CDR2 is SVGIG (reference sequence). J gave up 2 bases and V 5 bases, and 5 bases lay outside the gene matches. This CDR3 has 13 residues. The CDR3: CAWGPGQQETQYF. In DNA, the CDR3 is TGTGCCTGGGGTCCGGGACAGCAAGAGACCCAGTACTTC.

This clone was counted only a few times. The chain recombines TRBV5-1 with TRBJ2-7; TRBD1 matches 8 bases. There are 13 residues in the CDR3. After removal of 4 bases from V and 5 bases from J, the junction contained 5 bases not matched to a gene. The germline V gene encodes CDR1 SGHRS and CDR2 YFSETQ. The CDR3: CASSKPGGDEQYF. The CDR3 DNA is TGCGCCAGCAGCAAGCCAGGGGGCGACGAGCAGTACTTC.

The chain recombines TRBV29-1 with TRBJ2-3; tentatively, D is TRBD1 (6 bases). CDR1 and CDR2 from the germline V gene are SQVTM and ANQGSEA. The CDR3 spans 15 residues. V shed 1 base and J shed 4 bases, with 15 bases lying between them. CDR3 sequence reads: CSVEGAGALPDTQYF. CDR3 in DNA: TGCAGCGTTGAAGGGGCAGGGGCCCTCCCAGATACGCAGTATTTT.